This T cell receptor beta chain was obtained from a study of blood T cell repertoires in COVID-19. Background on the study: Sample material is recorded as cDNA or gDNA derived from T cells, B-cell-depleted T cells, or PBMCs.

CDR3 size: 17 residues. Germline CDR1 MNHEY, CDR2 SMNVEV (reference sequence). V lost 6 bases, J lost 8 bases, and 28 bases lay in between. In the original workflow: For nucleated cells, counts were estimated from reference gene primer amplification. Only in-frame clones appear in the TCRdb table, and some are missing; sequencing was by immunoSEQ multiplex PCR. That table supplies the V and J calls and clone size; D and trimming were determined from the DNA. The sample has some 99,000 clones; approximately 86% are singletons. This receptor was taken from a woman aged 60-70 years in a cohort sampled during active or convalescent COVID-19. Sequenced: peripheral blood. The chain is built from TRBV27 and TRBJ1-2; maybe TRBD1 (5 bases). In DNA form, the CDR3 reads TGTGCCAGCAGCCCATTACCTATGCGGGGCATTAGTAGGGGCTACACCTTC. This translates into CASSPLPMRGISRGYTF.